This TCR beta chain was sequenced during a study of cytomegalovirus exposure and HLA in healthy donors. The CDR3 has 16 residues. Trimming cost V 0 bases and J 5 bases, with 14 bases left between them. The germline gives CDR1 MNHEY, CDR2 SVGAGI. The PCR contained 60 Vbeta and 13 Jbeta primers. The method was immunoSEQ multiplex PCR; TCRdb's version includes in-frame clones alone and lacks a portion of them. The sample shows hundreds of thousands of clones, around 90% of them seen only once. The material sequenced was PBMCs. This TCR derives from a young woman in good health and CMV-seronegative. The chain carries TRBV6-5 and TRBJ1-3; possibly TRBD1 for D (6 bases). The CDR3 protein is CASSYSLSGGRNTIYF. As DNA, the CDR3 is TGTGCCAGCAGTTACTCGTTATCGGGGGGGCGAAACACCATATATTTT.